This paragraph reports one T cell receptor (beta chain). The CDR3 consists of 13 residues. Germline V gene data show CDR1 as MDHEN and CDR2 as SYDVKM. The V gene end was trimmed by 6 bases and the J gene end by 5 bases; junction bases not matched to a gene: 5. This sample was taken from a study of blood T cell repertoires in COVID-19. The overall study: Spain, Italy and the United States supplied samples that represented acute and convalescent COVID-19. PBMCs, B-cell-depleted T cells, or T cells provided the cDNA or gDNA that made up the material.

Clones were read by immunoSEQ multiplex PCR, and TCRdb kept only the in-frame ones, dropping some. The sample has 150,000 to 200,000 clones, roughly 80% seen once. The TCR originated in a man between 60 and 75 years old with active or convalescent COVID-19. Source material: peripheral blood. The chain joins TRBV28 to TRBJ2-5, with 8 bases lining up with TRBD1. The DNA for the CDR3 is TGTGCCAGCAGAGGACAGGGCTGGGAGACCCAGTACTTC. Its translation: CASRGQGWETQYF.